The present T cell receptor beta chain was sequenced within a study of T cells expressing NK-cell markers. Across the study: It was from sorted CD3+CD56+NKG2C+, CD3+CD56+NKG2C- and CD3+CD56-NKG2C+ T cells that TCR beta repertoires came.

With regard to this clonotype: Its antigen remains unidentified.

Researchers built TCR beta cDNA using 5'RACE template switching with UMIs. From the 5' RACE reads, TCRdb lists one entry per CDR3 protein and no DNA. The sample data list 300,000 or so distinct CDR3 sequences. Notes on the study in general: In four donors, dominant clonotypes made up about 28.3-65% of CD3+CD56-NKG2C+ cells.

This receptor was obtained from a woman aged 18 to 75 in good health. The material sequenced was blood T cells: a sorted CD56 or NKG2C T cell subset, CD4+ or CD8+ T cells, or bulk PBMC T cells (not recorded which).

The CDR3 loop reads CATSPSANTGELFF. The chain couples TRBV12-3 or TRBV12-4 to TRBJ2-2; the D call of TRBD1 rests on TCRdb alone, since no DNA is present to check it. CDR3 length: 14 amino acids.